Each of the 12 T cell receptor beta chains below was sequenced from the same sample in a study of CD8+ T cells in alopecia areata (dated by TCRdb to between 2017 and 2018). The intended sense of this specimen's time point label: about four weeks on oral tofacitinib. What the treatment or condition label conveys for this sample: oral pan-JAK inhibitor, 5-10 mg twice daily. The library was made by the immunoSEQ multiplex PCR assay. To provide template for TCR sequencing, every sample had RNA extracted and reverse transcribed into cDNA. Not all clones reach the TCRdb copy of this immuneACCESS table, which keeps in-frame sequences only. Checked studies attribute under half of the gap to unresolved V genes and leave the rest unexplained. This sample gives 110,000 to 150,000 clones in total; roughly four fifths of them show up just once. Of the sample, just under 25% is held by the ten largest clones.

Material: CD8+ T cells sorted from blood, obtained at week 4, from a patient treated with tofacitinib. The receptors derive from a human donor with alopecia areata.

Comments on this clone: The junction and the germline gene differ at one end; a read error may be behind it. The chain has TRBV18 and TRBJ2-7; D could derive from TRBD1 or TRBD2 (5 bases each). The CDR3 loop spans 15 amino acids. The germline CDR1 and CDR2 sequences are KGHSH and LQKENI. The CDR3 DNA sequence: TGTGCCAGCTCAGCACCGTTGGGACCTTCTTACGAGCAGTACTTC. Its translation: CASSAPLGPSYEQYF.

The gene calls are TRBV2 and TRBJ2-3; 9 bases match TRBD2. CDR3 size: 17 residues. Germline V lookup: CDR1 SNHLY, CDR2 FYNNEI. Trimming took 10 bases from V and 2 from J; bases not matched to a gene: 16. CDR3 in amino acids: CATHLSPSSGDTDTQYF. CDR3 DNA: TGTGCCACCCACCTTAGCCCGTCTAGCGGGGACACAGATACGCAGTATTTT.

The DNA for the CDR3 is TGCGCCAGCAGCTTGGTCGTCGCAGCGACCGAGCAGTACTTC. This gives the protein CASSLVVAATEQYF. The V gene is TRBV5-1, the J gene TRBJ2-7; D is uncertain. CDR1 and CDR2 (germline): SGHRS, YFSETQ. V dropped 0 bases and J dropped 6 bases, with 13 bases sitting between them. The CDR3 runs to 14 residues.

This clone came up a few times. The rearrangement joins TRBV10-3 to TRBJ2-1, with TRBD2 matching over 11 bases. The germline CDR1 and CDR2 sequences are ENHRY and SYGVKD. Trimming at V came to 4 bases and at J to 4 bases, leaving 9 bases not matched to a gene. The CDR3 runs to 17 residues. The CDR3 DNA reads TGTGCCATCAGTGCCTTGACTAGCGGGGCTCTATACAATGAGCAGTTCTTC. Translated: CAISALTSGALYNEQFF.

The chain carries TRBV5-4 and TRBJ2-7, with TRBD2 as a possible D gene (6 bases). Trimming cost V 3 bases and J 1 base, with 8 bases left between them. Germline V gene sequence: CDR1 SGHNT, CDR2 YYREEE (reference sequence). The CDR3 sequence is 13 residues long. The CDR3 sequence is CASSSGSSYEQYF. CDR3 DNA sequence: TGTGCCAGCAGCTCCGGGAGTTCCTACGAGCAGTACTTC.

CDR3 protein: CASSQLLTCTGELFF. The CDR3 bases are TGCGCCAGCAGTCAGCTGTTGACATGCACCGGGGAGCTGTTTTTT. This sequence joins TRBV23-1 and TRBJ2-2; D call uncertain. TRBV23-1 is an ORF for which the function is uncertain. V shed 3 bases and J shed 4 bases, with 12 bases lying between them. The CDR3 spans 15 residues.

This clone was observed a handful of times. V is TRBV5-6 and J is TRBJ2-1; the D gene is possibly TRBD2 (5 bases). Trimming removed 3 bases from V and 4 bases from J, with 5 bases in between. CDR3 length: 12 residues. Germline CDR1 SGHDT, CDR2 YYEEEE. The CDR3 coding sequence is TGTGCCAGCAGCTCGGGGTACAATGAGCAGTTCTTC. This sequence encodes CASSSGYNEQFF. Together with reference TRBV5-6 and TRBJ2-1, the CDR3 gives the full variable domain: DAGVTQSPTHLIKTRGQQVTLRCSPKSGHDTVSWYQQALGQGPQFIFQYYEEEERQRGNFPDRFSGHQFPNYSSELNVNALLLGDSALYLCASSSGYNEQFFGPGTRLTVL.

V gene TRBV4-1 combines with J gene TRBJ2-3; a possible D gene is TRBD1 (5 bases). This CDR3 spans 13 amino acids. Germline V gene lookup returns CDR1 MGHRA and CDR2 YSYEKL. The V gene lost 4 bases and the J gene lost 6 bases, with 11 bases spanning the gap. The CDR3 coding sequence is TGCGCCAGCAGCCCGCTGGGGCAGGATACGCAGTATTTT. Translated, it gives CASSPLGQDTQYF.

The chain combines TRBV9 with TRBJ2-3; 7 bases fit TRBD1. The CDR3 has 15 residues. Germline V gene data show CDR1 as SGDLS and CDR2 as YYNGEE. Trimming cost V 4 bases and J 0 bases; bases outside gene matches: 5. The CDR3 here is CASSKGQFSTDTQYF. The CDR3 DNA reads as TGTGCCAGCAGCAAGGGACAGTTTAGCACAGATACGCAGTATTTT.

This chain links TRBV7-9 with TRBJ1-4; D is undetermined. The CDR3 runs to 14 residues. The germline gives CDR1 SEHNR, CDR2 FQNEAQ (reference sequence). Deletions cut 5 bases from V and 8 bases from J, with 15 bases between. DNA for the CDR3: TGTGCCAGCAGCATGACCGCCGGTAGGGAAAAACTGTTTTTT. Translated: CASSMTAGREKLFF.

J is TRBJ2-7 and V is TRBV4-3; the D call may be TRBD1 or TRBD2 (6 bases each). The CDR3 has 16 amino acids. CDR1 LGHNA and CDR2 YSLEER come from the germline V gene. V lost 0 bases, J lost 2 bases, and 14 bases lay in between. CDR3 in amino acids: CASSQEARGAPYEQYF. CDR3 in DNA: TGCGCCAGCAGCCAAGAGGCGAGGGGGGCCCCCTACGAGCAGTACTTC.

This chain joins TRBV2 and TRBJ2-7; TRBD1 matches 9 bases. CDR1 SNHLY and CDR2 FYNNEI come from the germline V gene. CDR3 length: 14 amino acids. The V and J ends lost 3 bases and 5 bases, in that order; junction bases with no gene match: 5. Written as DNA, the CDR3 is TGTGCCAGCAGTGACCGGGACAGGGTCAACGAGCAGTACTTC. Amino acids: CASSDRDRVNEQYF.